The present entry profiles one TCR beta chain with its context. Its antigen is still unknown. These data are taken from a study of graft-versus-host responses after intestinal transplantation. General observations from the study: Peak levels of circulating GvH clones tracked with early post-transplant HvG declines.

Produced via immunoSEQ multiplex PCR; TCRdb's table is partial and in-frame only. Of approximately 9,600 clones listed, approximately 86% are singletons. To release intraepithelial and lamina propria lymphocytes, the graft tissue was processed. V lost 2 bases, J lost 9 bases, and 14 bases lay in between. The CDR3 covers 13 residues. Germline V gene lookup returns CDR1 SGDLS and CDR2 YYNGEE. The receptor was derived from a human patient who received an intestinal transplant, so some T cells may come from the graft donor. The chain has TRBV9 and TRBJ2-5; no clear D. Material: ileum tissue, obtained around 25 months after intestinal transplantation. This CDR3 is CASSVSTQSSQYF. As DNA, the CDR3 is TGTGCCAGCAGCGTTAGTACGCAATCATCCCAGTACTTC.